A selection of T cell receptor beta chains follows, all from one sample in a study of T cells after yellow fever vaccination. TCRdb re-derived calls from the 5' RACE reads in MiXCR, one entry per CDR3 protein. The sample lists 200,000 or so distinct CDR3 sequences, roughly 6.8% occurring once. The starting material was CD4+ T cells sorted from PBMCs, obtained on the day of the yellow fever booster vaccination. The source is a man younger than 45 who received the YFV17D yellow fever vaccine. CDR3s include the opening cysteine and the closing phenylalanine or tryptophan. D genes are given only for firm matches. A row's size may be missing; if present it is once, few, many or a size class.

abundance: many; j_gene: TRBJ2-2; d_gene: .; v_gene: TRBV19; len: 13; CDR3aa: CASSIKDAVELFF; CDR3nt: TGTGCCAGTAGTATAAAAGATGCGGTGGAGCTGTTTTTT
abundance: few; j_gene: TRBJ2-2; d_gene: TRBD1; v_gene: TRBV23-1; len: 17; CDR3aa: CASSPPQVRGLTGELFF; CDR3nt: TGCGCCAGCAGTCCACCCCAAGTGAGGGGGCTCACCGGGGAGCTGTTTTTT
abundance: .; j_gene: TRBJ1-5; d_gene: .; v_gene: TRBV20-1; len: 12; CDR3aa: CSAEDIGGPQHF; CDR3nt: TGCAGTGCCGAGGACATCGGCGGGCCCCAGCATTTT
abundance: few; j_gene: TRBJ1-6; d_gene: .; v_gene: TRBV30; len: 15; CDR3aa: CAWSVQGANEAPLHF; CDR3nt: TGTGCCTGGAGTGTACAAGGGGCGAATGAGGCACCCCTCCACTTT
abundance: few; j_gene: TRBJ2-4; d_gene: TRBD1; v_gene: TRBV12-3/TRBV12-4; len: 16; CDR3aa: CASRSTGGEMKNIQYF; CDR3nt: TGTGCCAGCAGGTCGACAGGGGGCGAAATGAAAAACATTCAGTACTTC
abundance: .; j_gene: TRBJ2-7; d_gene: .; v_gene: TRBV6-2/TRBV6-3; len: 13; CDR3aa: CATTGPLTYEQYF; CDR3nt: TGTGCCACCACGGGACCCCTCACCTACGAGCAGTACTTC
abundance: .; j_gene: TRBJ2-5; d_gene: .; v_gene: TRBV11-2; len: 15; CDR3aa: CASSKAGLVSQTQYF; CDR3nt: TGTGCCAGCAGCAAAGCGGGCCTAGTTAGCCAGACCCAGTACTTC
abundance: .; j_gene: TRBJ1-5; d_gene: TRBD1; v_gene: TRBV2; len: 15; CDR3aa: CASSAWDRGAQPQHF; CDR3nt: TGTGCCAGCAGTGCCTGGGACAGAGGGGCTCAGCCCCAGCATTTT
abundance: few; j_gene: TRBJ2-1; d_gene: TRBD2; v_gene: TRBV6-2/TRBV6-3; len: 13; CDR3aa: CASRETSRNEQFF; CDR3nt: TGTGCCAGCAGGGAGACTAGCCGTAATGAGCAGTTCTTC
abundance: few; j_gene: TRBJ2-7; d_gene: .; v_gene: TRBV20-1; len: 14; CDR3aa: CSAPLVYQSYEQYF; CDR3nt: TGCAGTGCCCCTCTTGTTTACCAATCCTACGAGCAGTACTTC
abundance: few; j_gene: TRBJ2-7; d_gene: .; v_gene: TRBV10-2; len: 14; CDR3aa: CASSEGPGRYEQYF; CDR3nt: TGCGCCAGCAGTGAGGGCCCGGGCCGCTACGAGCAGTACTTC
abundance: .; j_gene: TRBJ2-7; d_gene: .; v_gene: TRBV27; len: 14; CDR3aa: CASSFLQGSKEQYF; CDR3nt: TGTGCCAGCAGTTTTTTACAGGGATCTAAGGAGCAGTACTTC
abundance: few; j_gene: TRBJ2-1; d_gene: .; v_gene: TRBV20-1; len: 12; CDR3aa: CSATPMWREQFF; CDR3nt: TGCAGTGCTACGCCTATGTGGAGGGAGCAGTTCTTC
abundance: many; j_gene: TRBJ2-1; d_gene: .; v_gene: TRBV7-2; len: 16; CDR3aa: CASSLAMDPRFNEQFF; CDR3nt: TGTGCCAGCAGCTTAGCGATGGACCCCCGCTTCAATGAGCAGTTCTTC
abundance: few; j_gene: TRBJ2-1; d_gene: TRBD2; v_gene: TRBV20-1; len: 18; CDR3aa: CSASPGASGRRFGNEQFF; CDR3nt: TGCAGTGCTAGTCCCGGGGCTAGCGGGAGGAGATTTGGCAATGAGCAGTTCTTC
abundance: .; j_gene: TRBJ2-7; d_gene: TRBD1; v_gene: TRBV7-2; len: 15; CDR3aa: CAISSRQGLSYEQYF; CDR3nt: TGTGCCATCAGCTCTCGACAGGGATTATCCTACGAGCAGTACTTC
abundance: many; j_gene: TRBJ2-1; d_gene: TRBD1; v_gene: TRBV10-3; len: 14; CDR3aa: CAIKGDRGRDEQFF; CDR3nt: TGTGCCATCAAGGGGGACAGGGGCAGGGATGAGCAGTTCTTC
abundance: many; j_gene: TRBJ2-7; d_gene: TRBD2; v_gene: TRBV20-1; len: 15; CDR3aa: CSASSGTSGMYEQYF; CDR3nt: TGCAGTGCTTCGTCCGGGACTAGCGGGATGTACGAGCAGTACTTC
abundance: many; j_gene: TRBJ1-2; d_gene: .; v_gene: TRBV18; len: 13; CDR3aa: CASSPLDSYGYTF; CDR3nt: TGTGCCAGCTCACCCTTGGACAGCTATGGCTACACCTTC
abundance: few; j_gene: TRBJ2-5; d_gene: .; v_gene: TRBV5-1; len: 15; CDR3aa: CASSPGGAGKETQYF; CDR3nt: TGCGCCAGCAGCCCAGGTGGGGCGGGAAAAGAGACCCAGTACTTC
abundance: few; j_gene: TRBJ2-5; d_gene: TRBD2; v_gene: TRBV7-2; len: 15; CDR3aa: CASSPTSGRFETQYF; CDR3nt: TGTGCCAGCAGCCCAACTAGCGGGAGATTTGAGACCCAGTACTTC
abundance: many; j_gene: TRBJ2-7; d_gene: TRBD2; v_gene: TRBV7-9; len: 16; CDR3aa: CASSLGVAGEHYEQYF; CDR3nt: TGTGCCAGCAGCTTAGGGGTAGCGGGAGAGCACTACGAGCAGTACTTC
abundance: many; j_gene: TRBJ2-7; d_gene: TRBD1; v_gene: TRBV5-1; len: 14; CDR3aa: CASSLAGTGYEQYF; CDR3nt: TGCGCCAGCAGCTTGGCCGGGACAGGTTACGAGCAGTACTTC
abundance: many; j_gene: TRBJ2-7; d_gene: .; v_gene: TRBV5-1; len: 14; CDR3aa: CASSQQAGSDEQYF; CDR3nt: TGCGCCAGCAGCCAGCAGGCAGGGTCGGACGAGCAGTACTTC
abundance: few; j_gene: TRBJ2-5; d_gene: TRBD2; v_gene: TRBV5-1; len: 17; CDR3aa: CASSLGASGSSKETQYF; CDR3nt: TGCGCCAGCAGCTTGGGGGCTAGCGGGAGTTCCAAAGAGACCCAGTACTTC
abundance: few; j_gene: TRBJ2-2; d_gene: .; v_gene: TRBV19; len: 16; CDR3aa: CASSMSRATNTGELFF; CDR3nt: TGTGCCAGTAGTATGAGTAGGGCTACCAACACCGGGGAGCTGTTTTTT
abundance: .; j_gene: TRBJ2-7; d_gene: .; v_gene: TRBV20-1; len: 11; CDR3aa: CSASTAYEQYF; CDR3nt: TGCAGTGCCTCCACCGCCTACGAGCAGTACTTC
abundance: .; j_gene: TRBJ1-5; d_gene: .; v_gene: TRBV12-3/TRBV12-4; len: 14; CDR3aa: CASSWVKFWRPQHF; CDR3nt: TGTGCCAGCAGTTGGGTAAAGTTTTGGCGGCCCCAGCATTTT
abundance: few; j_gene: TRBJ2-1; d_gene: .; v_gene: TRBV5-1; len: 13; CDR3aa: CASSLVQGNEQFF; CDR3nt: TGCGCCAGCAGCTTGGTCCAGGGGAATGAGCAGTTCTTC
abundance: .; j_gene: TRBJ2-7; d_gene: .; v_gene: TRBV6-1; len: 13; CDR3aa: CASSFGTPYEQYF; CDR3nt: TGTGCCAGCAGCTTCGGTACCCCCTACGAGCAGTACTTC
abundance: few; j_gene: TRBJ2-2; d_gene: .; v_gene: TRBV4-3; len: 16; CDR3aa: CASSQDGGKNTGELFF; CDR3nt: TGCGCCAGCAGCCAAGATGGGGGAAAGAACACCGGGGAGCTGTTTTTT
abundance: .; j_gene: TRBJ1-1; d_gene: TRBD1; v_gene: TRBV18; len: 13; CDR3aa: CASSATGGREAFF; CDR3nt: TGTGCCAGCTCCGCGACAGGGGGCAGGGAAGCTTTCTTT
abundance: .; j_gene: TRBJ2-2; d_gene: .; v_gene: TRBV12-3/TRBV12-4; len: 16; CDR3aa: CASSSTLAPNTGELFF; CDR3nt: TGTGCCAGCAGTTCCACGCTAGCACCGAACACCGGGGAGCTGTTTTTT
abundance: .; j_gene: TRBJ2-5; d_gene: TRBD1; v_gene: TRBV7-6; len: 16; CDR3aa: CASSEKTGTFQETQYF; CDR3nt: TGTGCCAGCAGCGAAAAGACAGGGACGTTCCAAGAGACCCAGTACTTC
abundance: few; j_gene: TRBJ1-5; d_gene: .; v_gene: TRBV12-3/TRBV12-4; len: 13; CDR3aa: CASSLVRDQPQHF; CDR3nt: TGTGCCAGCAGTTTGGTTCGTGATCAGCCCCAGCATTTT